The sample holds a few counts of the clone carrying this T cell receptor (beta chain). The target antigen is unknown. This entry belongs to a study of Graves' ophthalmopathy and Graves' hyperthyroidism. Whole-study results and caveats: Ophthalmopathy versus stable hyperthyroidism: 13-signature model gave roughly 88% sensitivity, 75% to 83% specificity.

The CDR3 sequence is 12 residues long. The germline V and J ends were trimmed by 6 bases and 5 bases, with 9 bases remaining between them. What supplied the PBMCs was over 8.5 ml of fresh peripheral blood. Amplification targeted the TCR beta CDR3 regions, with RNA transcripts as the source material. HTBI primers were employed in first-round RT-PCR, then a second-round multiplex PCR followed. TCRdb independently ran MiXCR on the multiplex PCR reads; one entry per CDR3 protein. This table holds 40,000 to 45,000 distinct CDR3 sequences, over 40% found once. This clonotype originated in an adult man with Graves' ophthalmopathy. This chain connects TRBV12-3 or TRBV12-4 to TRBJ2-3; D uncertain. The sequenced sample consisted of peripheral blood. The DNA of the CDR3 is TGTGCCAGCAGCCCAGACCAAGATACGCAGTATTTT. It yields the protein CASSPDQDTQYF.